The 20 T cell receptor beta chains reported below all come from one sample, sequenced in a study of neurological immune-mediated disorders. Each CDR3 protein gets one entry after TCRdb re-called the 5' RACE reads with MiXCR. The table includes tens of thousands of distinct CDR3 sequences, 17% detected once. The sequenced sample was PBMCs. These receptor sequences come from a woman in her thirties or forties in good health.

This clonotype was seen at least ten times. This chain links TRBV6-6 with TRBJ1-5; 7 bases are a match to TRBD1. There are 16 residues in the CDR3. Germline V gives CDR1 MNHNY, CDR2 SVGAGI (reference sequence). The ends lost 4 bases at V and 2 bases at J; junction bases unmatched: 8. CDR3 nucleotide sequence: TGTGCCAGCAGTTTCGACAGGGAAACCCGCAATCAGCCCCAGCATTTT. Translating it yields CASSFDRETRNQPQHF.

This clonotype was counted at least ten times. The chain couples TRBV5-1 to TRBJ2-1, with 10 positions matching TRBD2. The CDR3 spans 15 residues. CDR1 is SGHRS and CDR2 is YFSETQ in the germline V gene. Trimming took 0 bases from V and 6 from J; bases not matched to a gene: 3. The CDR3 here is CASSLGAGGRNEQFF. CDR3 in DNA: TGCGCCAGCAGCTTGGGAGCGGGGGGGCGCAATGAGCAGTTCTTC. Supplemented by reference TRBV5-1 and TRBJ2-1, the full variable domain reads KAGVTQTPRYLIKTRGQQVTLSCSPISGHRSVSWYQQTPGQGLQFLFEYFSETQRNKGNFPGRFSGRQFSNSRSEMNVSTLELGDSALYLCASSLGAGGRNEQFFGPGTRLTVL.

This clonotype was recorded many times. The chain joins TRBV6-2 or TRBV6-3 to TRBJ2-2; TRBD1 agrees at 10 bases. This CDR3 region has 15 residues. J was trimmed by 3 bases and V by 4 bases; bases with no gene match: 2. Germline CDR1 is MNHEY and CDR2 is SVGEGT. CDR3 sequence (DNA): TGTGCCAGCAGTTCCGGGACAGGGGACACCGGGGAGCTGTTTTTT. This gives the protein CASSSGTGDTGELFF.

The rearrangement links TRBV3-1 to TRBJ1-2; D gene uncertain. CDR3 size: 13 residues. In germline, CDR1 is LGHDT, CDR2 YNNKEL (reference sequence). V gave up 1 base and J gave up 6 bases, with 9 bases separating them. The CDR3 loop reads CASSQGMTDGYTF. The CDR3 nucleotides read TGTGCCAGCAGCCAAGGGATGACCGATGGCTACACCTTC.

The sample holds many counts of this clonotype. The genes are TRBV3-1 and TRBJ1-1; D is ambiguous. The V end was cut by 1 base, the J end by 0 bases, with 12 bases between. The CDR3 is made up of 16 amino acids. Germline CDR1 LGHDT, CDR2 YNNKEL (reference sequence). CDR3 in DNA: TGTGCCAGCAGCCAAGCAGGCGGGGATATGAACACTGAAGCTTTCTTT. It specifies CASSQAGGDMNTEAFF.

This clonotype was observed at least ten times. The chain has TRBV6-6 and TRBJ2-1, with 9 bases matching TRBD1. The CDR3 has 16 amino acids. Germline V gene sequence: CDR1 MNHNY, CDR2 SVGAGI (reference sequence). Trimming cost V 2 bases and J 5 bases; bases outside gene matches: 7. As DNA, the CDR3 is TGTGCCAGCAGTTACCCCCCGACAGGGGGAGACAATGAGCAGTTCTTC. Its translation is CASSYPPTGGDNEQFF.

This clonotype was seen at least ten times. The chain links TRBV4-3 to TRBJ2-5, with 14 bases fitting TRBD2. Germline CDR1 reads LGHNA; CDR2 reads YSLEER. There are 16 residues in the CDR3. The trim removed 3 bases at V and 7 bases at J, leaving 7 bases unmatched. CDR3 DNA sequence: TGCGCCAGCAGCCAGGAAATGACTAGCGGGGGGGGGACCCAGTACTTC. It yields the protein CASSQEMTSGGGTQYF.

This clonotype was counted at least ten times. The chain combines TRBV6-2 or TRBV6-3 with TRBJ2-5, with a possible D match to TRBD2 (5 bases). This CDR3 is built from 11 residues. V was trimmed by 4 bases and J by 7 bases, leaving 7 bases between them. Germline V gene data show CDR1 as MNHEY and CDR2 as SVGEGT. In nucleotides, the CDR3 is TGTGCCAGCAGTTTACTAGGGACCCAGTACTTC. This translates into CASSLLGTQYF.

The sample holds many counts of this clonotype. The chain links TRBV5-1 to TRBJ2-3, with a possible D match to TRBD1 (5 bases). This CDR3 spans 14 amino acids. V lost 4 bases and J 0 bases, leaving 9 bases between the germline ends. Looked up from germline, CDR1 is SGHRS and CDR2 is YFSETQ. The DNA for the CDR3 is TGCGCCAGCAGCAGGGGCGACAGCACAGATACGCAGTATTTT. Protein sequence: CASSRGDSTDTQYF.

This chain connects TRBV3-1 to TRBJ1-5; D is unresolved. This CDR3 region has 14 residues. V shed 1 base and J shed 7 bases, with 11 bases lying between them. Germline CDR1 and CDR2: LGHDT and YNNKEL (reference sequence). CDR3 sequence: CASSQGQVGQPQHF. The CDR3 DNA follows: TGTGCCAGCAGCCAAGGGCAGGTCGGACAGCCCCAGCATTTT.

The sample holds a few counts of this clonotype. The chain carries TRBV6-2 or TRBV6-3 and TRBJ2-5; no firm D call. The germline V and J ends were trimmed by 2 bases and 0 bases, with 13 bases remaining between them. Germline CDR1 and CDR2: MNHEY and SVGEGT. The CDR3 contains 16 residues. For the CDR3, the DNA is TGTGCCAGCAGTTACGAGGCCAAGATGTACCAAGAGACCCAGTACTTC. Its protein product is CASSYEAKMYQETQYF.

Comments on this clonotype: One end of the junction does not line up with germline, which may come from a read error. The chain has TRBV12-3 or TRBV12-4 and TRBJ2-2; TRBD1 agrees at 7 bases. The CDR3 has 13 amino acids. The CDR3 loop is CASSFWDSREQFF. CDR3 coding DNA: TGTGCCAGCAGTTTTTGGGACAGCAGGGAGCAGTTTTTT.

This clonotype showed up many times. The chain has TRBV28 and TRBJ1-1; no definite D call. In germline, CDR1 is MDHEN, CDR2 SYDVKM. The V gene lost 6 bases and the J gene lost 0 bases, with 8 bases spanning the gap. The CDR3 extends over 13 amino acids. In nucleotides, the CDR3 is TGTGCCAGCAGGGAGGGCTTGAACACTGAAGCTTTCTTT. Translation: CASREGLNTEAFF.

In its sample, this clonotype was seen many times. The chain couples TRBV9 to TRBJ1-2, with 8 positions matching TRBD1. The germline CDR1 and CDR2 sequences are SGDLS and YYNGEE. CDR3 length: 19 amino acids. V was pared by 4 bases and J by 5 bases, with 22 bases of the junction left unmatched. The CDR3: CASSPRRGQGPNIDYGYTF. The CDR3 DNA is TGTGCCAGCAGCCCTCGTAGAGGACAGGGACCCAACATCGATTATGGCTACACCTTC.

The rearrangement uses TRBV20-1 and TRBJ1-6; D not resolved. From germline, CDR1 is DFQATT and CDR2 SNEGSKA (reference sequence). The CDR3 totals 13 residues. V was cut by 3 bases and J by 14 bases, with 17 bases left in between. The CDR3 is CSARKILEVALHF. The CDR3 DNA reads as TGCAGTGCTAGGAAGATCCTTGAAGTGGCCCTCCACTTT.

This clonotype was counted ten times or more. The gene calls are TRBV15 and TRBJ2-1; TRBD2 might be the D (6 bases). CDR3 length equals 14 residues. Trimming stripped 4 bases from V and 9 bases from J, with 16 bases between. CDR1 and CDR2 (germline): LNHNV, YYDKDF (reference sequence). The DNA for the CDR3 is TGTGCCACCAGCACCTTGCGGGGCGACCGTGAGCAGTTCTTC. Its protein product is CATSTLRGDREQFF.

The chain couples TRBV20-1 to TRBJ2-3; TRBD2 aligns across 8 bases. The V segment lost 2 bases and the J segment 10 bases; nucleotides outside the gene matches: 17. This CDR3 has 16 amino acids. Germline-derived CDR1 and CDR2 are DFQATT and SNEGSKA (reference sequence). Here the CDR3 reads CSARPVAGWGQGSQYF. The CDR3 DNA follows: TGCAGTGCTAGACCGGTAGCGGGATGGGGCCAGGGGTCGCAGTATTTT.

The V gene is TRBV12-5, the J gene TRBJ2-5; no firm D call. Germline loops: CDR1 LGHNT, CDR2 FRNRAP. This CDR3 has 14 residues. V dropped 5 bases and J dropped 2 bases, with 12 bases sitting between them. As DNA, the CDR3 is TGTGCTAGTGGTCCCGGGTTTGGGCAAGAGACCCAGTACTTC. Its translation is CASGPGFGQETQYF.

The rearrangement uses TRBV6-6 and TRBJ2-3; 9 nucleotides match TRBD1. J gave up 2 bases and V 4 bases, and 4 bases lay outside the gene matches. CDR1 is MNHNY, CDR2 SVGAGI, per germline (reference sequence). This CDR3 spans 15 amino acids. The CDR3 loop is CASSLGQGYTDTQYF. In DNA form, the CDR3 reads TGTGCCAGCAGTTTGGGACAGGGATACACAGATACGCAGTATTTT.

This clonotype showed up many times. The V gene is TRBV7-2, the J gene TRBJ2-3, with 11 bases lining up with TRBD2. The CDR3 is made up of 14 amino acids. The V gene's germline CDR1 is SGHTA and CDR2 FQGNSA. Trimming at V came to 4 bases and at J to 6 bases, leaving 3 bases not matched to a gene. CDR3 DNA: TGTGCCAGCAGCTCTAGCGGGGGGCAGGATACGCAGTATTTT. The encoded protein is CASSSSGGQDTQYF. The full variable domain, rest sourced from reference TRBV7-2 and TRBJ2-3, is GAGVSQSPSNKVTEKGKDVELRCDPISGHTALYWYRQSLGQGLEFLIYFQGNSAPDKSGLPSDRFSAERTGGSVSTLTIQRTQQEDSAVYLCASSSSGGQDTQYFGPGTRLTVL.